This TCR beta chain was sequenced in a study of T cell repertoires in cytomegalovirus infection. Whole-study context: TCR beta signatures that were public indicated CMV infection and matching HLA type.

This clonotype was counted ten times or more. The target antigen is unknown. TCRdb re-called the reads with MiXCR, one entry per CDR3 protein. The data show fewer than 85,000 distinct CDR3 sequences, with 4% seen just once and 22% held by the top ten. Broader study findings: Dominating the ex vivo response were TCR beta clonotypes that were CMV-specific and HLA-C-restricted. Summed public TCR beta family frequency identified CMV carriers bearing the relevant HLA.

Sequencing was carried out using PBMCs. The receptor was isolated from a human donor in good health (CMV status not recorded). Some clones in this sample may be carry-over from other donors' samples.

In DNA form, the CDR3 reads TGTGCCAGCAGCTTATCACGCTCCTACGAGCAGTACTTC. Encoded protein: CASSLSRSYEQYF. The chain recombines TRBV7-8 with TRBJ2-7, with D uncertain. Trimming removed 2 bases from V and 0 bases from J, with 5 bases in between. The CDR3 runs to 13 residues. Germline values: CDR1 SGHVS, CDR2 FQNEAQ.